This record looks at one T cell receptor beta chain sequence and its context. What it binds is unknown. This entry comes from a study of CD4+ T cells in melanoma. Study conclusions and caveats: A reported correlation linked neoantigen-specific CD4+ T cells to CD8+, macrophage and B cell function. In melanoma, neoantigen-specific CD4+ T cells reportedly differed in differentiation state.

Using immunoSEQ multiplex PCR, the repertoire was profiled, and TCRdb retains in-frame clones only, with some absent. The table shows around 7,000 clones, with roughly two thirds occurring only once. The germline V gene encodes CDR1 SGHTS and CDR2 YDEGEE. V lost 2 bases and J lost 5; bases outside the gene matches: 6. The CDR3 spans 15 residues. The chain recombines TRBV5-8 with TRBJ1-4; 7 nucleotides line up with TRBD1. The receptor's source is a human donor with melanoma. The sequenced sample was cells from a culture (not recorded whether cultured in vitro). The DNA for the CDR3 is TGTGCCAGCAGCTTCTACAGGGGAGGAAATGAAAAACTGTTTTTT. Amino acids: CASSFYRGGNEKLFF.